Listed here is a single T cell receptor (beta chain). Its antigen is still unknown. The source of the sample is a study of shared clonotypes between healthy human individuals. Study at large: Donor ages ranged 18 to 49 years: a couple of women, a few men.

Assay used: immunoSEQ multiplex PCR; TCRdb lists only in-frame clones, some missing. The sample holds roughly 1 million clones, 75% to 80% seen once. Broader study findings: Clonotype sharing across four donors was observed for around 4.5% of naive CD4 clonotypes.

This CDR3 has 15 residues. V lost 5 bases and J lost 5; bases outside the gene matches: 8. Germline lookup yields CDR1 LGHNA and CDR2 YSLEER. Sequencing used memory CD4+ T cells from PBMCs. This sample's subset: CD45RA-negative fraction. V and J are TRBV4-3 and TRBJ2-5, with 10 bases aligning to TRBD2. This receptor was taken from a man aged 18-30 years in good health. Some clones in this sample may be carry-over from other donors' samples. The CDR3 spells CASSSKREGGETQYF. DNA for the CDR3: TGCGCCAGCAGCTCGAAGCGGGAGGGCGGGGAGACCCAGTACTTC.